These 20 T cell receptor beta chains came from one sample sequenced in a study of monozygotic twins with inflammatory bowel disease. TCRdb re-called the 5' RACE reads and gives one entry per CDR3 protein, without DNA. Its table lists some 450,000 distinct CDR3 sequences. The material sequenced was blood. Every receptor here comes from a human donor with ulcerative colitis or Crohn's disease, or a healthy co-twin of an affected twin (not recorded which).

The rearrangement uses TRBV5-5 and TRBJ2-2; the TCRdb D gene call, TRBD1, has no DNA to confirm it. This CDR3 spans 14 amino acids. The germline V gene has CDR1 SGHKS and CDR2 YYEKEE (reference sequence). Here the CDR3 reads CASRLTGNTGELFF.

The rearrangement joins TRBV27 to TRBJ2-6; TCRdb designates TRBD1, a call that cannot be tested without DNA. This CDR3 is 16 amino acids long. In germline, CDR1 is MNHEY, CDR2 SMNVEV (reference sequence). The CDR3 reads CASSLGGANGANVLTF. Full variable domain (outside the CDR3, taken from reference TRBV27 and TRBJ2-6): EAQVTQNPRYLITVTGKKLTVTCSQNMNHEYMSWYRQDPGLGLRQIYYSMNVEVTDKGDVPEGYKVSRKEKRNFPLILESPSPNQTSLYFCASSLGGANGANVLTFGAGSRLTVL.

This chain's CDR3 is CASSLGQGGDNQPQHF. V is TRBV7-6 and J is TRBJ1-5; TCRdb picks TRBD1, but there is no DNA to check that call. Germline assignment: CDR1 SGHVS and CDR2 FNYEAQ. The CDR3 spans 16 residues.

V gene TRBV19 combines with J gene TRBJ1-2; the TCRdb call, TRBD1, lacks DNA for checking. The CDR3 covers 13 residues. Germline CDR1 is LNHDA and CDR2 is SQIVND (reference sequence). CDR3 loop: CASSALTGYGYTF. The full variable domain, completed using reference TRBV19 and TRBJ1-2, is DGGITQSPKYLFRKEGQNVTLSCEQNLNHDAMYWYRQDPGQGLRLIYYSQIVNDFQKGDIAEGYSVSREKKESFPLTVTSAQKNPTAFYLCASSALTGYGYTFGSGTRLTVV.

V usage is TRBV7-9 and J usage is TRBJ1-1. The CDR3 consists of 11 residues. Germline V lookup: CDR1 SEHNR, CDR2 FQNEAQ (reference sequence). CDR3 amino acids: CASSLEVEAFF.

V and J are TRBV7-9 and TRBJ2-5; the D call from TCRdb, TRBD2, cannot be confirmed without DNA. The CDR3 extends over 16 amino acids. Germline CDR1 and CDR2: SEHNR and FQNEAQ (reference sequence). CDR3 amino acids: CASSLEGTVSGETQYF.

J is TRBJ2-5 and V is TRBV20-1; TCRdb reports TRBD2, a call that lacks DNA to check it against. The CDR3 extends over 14 amino acids. Per germline, CDR1 DFQATT and CDR2 SNEGSKA (reference sequence). The chain's CDR3 is CSAMGAGPPETQYF.

The chain links TRBV15 to TRBJ2-1. The CDR3 covers 12 residues. Germline V gives CDR1 LNHNV, CDR2 YYDKDF (reference sequence). CDR3 in amino acids: CATSRDGNEQFF.

The chain carries TRBV10-3 and TRBJ1-4; absent DNA, TCRdb's TRBD1 call cannot be checked. CDR3 length equals 15 residues. Per the germline V gene, CDR1 is ENHRY and CDR2 is SYGVKD. Here the CDR3 reads CAISEAPGGGEKLFF.

V usage is TRBV29-1 and J usage is TRBJ2-3; TCRdb returns TRBD1, unconfirmable since there is no DNA. The CDR3 is made up of 13 amino acids. CDR1 is SQVTM and CDR2 is ANQGSEA in the germline V gene. CDR3 sequence: CSGTGPSTDTQYF.

The chain employs TRBV4-2 and TRBJ1-2. Per germline, CDR1 LGHNA and CDR2 YNFKEQ. There are 13 residues in the CDR3. CDR3: CASSQEVAGGYTF.

This rearrangement joins TRBV5-1 to TRBJ2-1; TCRdb lists TRBD1, though no DNA is available to test this call. Germline V gives CDR1 SGHRS, CDR2 YFSETQ. This CDR3 region has 13 residues. The CDR3 region is CASRGGTYNEQFF.

The V gene is TRBV5-1, the J gene TRBJ2-6; the D call from TCRdb, TRBD1, cannot be confirmed without DNA. CDR1 and CDR2 (germline): SGHRS, YFSETQ. The length of the CDR3 is 16 residues. The CDR3 region is CASSKSTVSGANVLTF.

V gene TRBV7-2 combines with J gene TRBJ2-7; TCRdb returns TRBD2, unconfirmable since there is no DNA. The CDR3 consists of 16 residues. In germline, CDR1 is SGHTA, CDR2 FQGNSA. The CDR3 loop is CASSLVGGEVVYEQYF.

The chain links TRBV15 to TRBJ1-5; TCRdb lists TRBD1, though no DNA is available to test this call. CDR3 length: 12 residues. Looked up from germline, CDR1 is LNHNV and CDR2 is YYDKDF (reference sequence). CDR3 residues: CATSIQGQPQHF. The full variable domain, completed using reference TRBV15 and TRBJ1-5, is DAMVIQNPRYQVTQFGKPVTLSCSQTLNHNVMYWYQQKSSQAPKLLFHYYDKDFNNEADTPDNFQSRRPNTSFCFLDIRSPGLGDTAMYLCATSIQGQPQHFGDGTRLSIL.

This chain links TRBV6-6 with TRBJ2-3. Germline loops: CDR1 MNHNY, CDR2 SVGAGI (reference sequence). The CDR3 is 12 residues long. The CDR3 loop reads CASYRGPDTQYF.

The chain links TRBV5-1 to TRBJ1-1; TCRdb calls TRBD1, which cannot be checked without DNA. The CDR3 runs to 14 residues. The V gene's germline CDR1 is SGHRS and CDR2 YFSETQ. CDR3 in amino acids: CASSFTGDVDEAFF. Full variable domain (missing parts from reference TRBV5-1 and TRBJ1-1): KAGVTQTPRYLIKTRGQQVTLSCSPISGHRSVSWYQQTPGQGLQFLFEYFSETQRNKGNFPGRFSGRQFSNSRSEMNVSTLELGDSALYLCASSFTGDVDEAFFGQGTRLTVV.

This rearrangement joins TRBV21-1 to TRBJ2-7; the TCRdb D gene call, TRBD2, has no DNA to confirm it. TRBV21-1 is a pseudogene locus. CDR3 length: 15 residues. CDR3 in amino acids: CASSKPGLATHEQYF.

This chain connects TRBV3-1 to TRBJ2-1. The CDR3 has 13 residues. The germline V gene has CDR1 LGHDT and CDR2 YNNKEL (reference sequence). The CDR3 spells CASSQARYNEQFF.

The chain is built from TRBV25-1 and TRBJ1-1; TCRdb reports TRBD1, a call that lacks DNA to check it against. This CDR3 comprises 13 residues. Germline CDR1 reads MGHDK; CDR2 reads SYGVNS. CDR3 in amino acids: CASRLDRGSKAFF.